Listed below are T cell receptor beta chains from one sample, sequenced in a study of cytomegalovirus exposure and HLA in healthy donors. Sequencing was performed with immunoSEQ multiplex PCR; in TCRdb, only in-frame clones are kept and a portion is missing. The data show 200,000 to 250,000 clones, with approximately 80% seen just once and around 15% held by the top ten. Source material: PBMCs. The receptors stem from a young woman in good health and CMV-seropositive. CDR3s include the opening cysteine and the closing phenylalanine or tryptophan. Each record gives: J gene, clone size, D gene, V gene, CDR3 protein, CDR3 DNA. A D gene is named only where the DNA matches it firmly. Only some rows state a clone size, as once, few, many or a class for expanded clones.

J gene: TRBJ2-7; clone size: few; D gene: .; V gene: TRBV6-5; CDR3 protein: CASRVGQEQYF; CDR3 DNA: TGTGCCAGCAGGGTCGGACAAGAGCAGTACTTC
J gene: TRBJ2-6; clone size: .; D gene: TRBD1; V gene: TRBV18; CDR3 protein: CASSAQGAAGANVLTF; CDR3 DNA: TGTGCCAGCTCAGCCCAGGGGGCGGCTGGGGCCAACGTCCTGACTTTC
J gene: TRBJ2-7; clone size: .; D gene: TRBD2; V gene: TRBV15; CDR3 protein: CATSRPGLAGTSYEQYF; CDR3 DNA: TGTGCCACCAGCAGACCGGGACTAGCGGGGACCTCCTACGAGCAGTACTTC
J gene: TRBJ2-2; clone size: .; D gene: TRBD1; V gene: TRBV9; CDR3 protein: CASSTYKGQGPGELFF; CDR3 DNA: TGTGCCAGCAGCACATACAAGGGACAGGGTCCCGGGGAGCTGTTTTTT
J gene: TRBJ1-1; clone size: .; D gene: .; V gene: TRBV7-2; CDR3 protein: CASSLVRREAFF; CDR3 DNA: TGTGCCAGCAGCTTAGTTAGGCGTGAAGCTTTCTTT
J gene: TRBJ1-2; clone size: .; D gene: TRBD1; V gene: TRBV4-1; CDR3 protein: CASSPTGGRSRGYTF; CDR3 DNA: TGCGCCAGCAGCCCCACAGGGGGCCGTAGTCGGGGCTACACCTTC
J gene: TRBJ1-5; clone size: .; D gene: .; V gene: TRBV6-1; CDR3 protein: CASSEERRGANQPQHF; CDR3 DNA: TGTGCCAGCAGTGAAGAGCGGAGGGGGGCAAATCAGCCCCAGCATTTT
J gene: TRBJ1-1; clone size: .; D gene: .; V gene: TRBV9; CDR3 protein: CASSPGLGTEAFF; CDR3 DNA: TGTGCCAGCAGTCCTGGACTGGGGACTGAAGCTTTCTTT
J gene: TRBJ1-2; clone size: few; D gene: .; V gene: TRBV29-1; CDR3 protein: CSVGERDGYTF; CDR3 DNA: TGCAGCGTTGGGGAAAGGGATGGCTACACCTTC
J gene: TRBJ2-1; clone size: .; D gene: .; V gene: TRBV28; CDR3 protein: CASSRQMREQFF; CDR3 DNA: TGTGCCAGCAGTAGGCAAATGCGTGAGCAGTTCTTC
J gene: TRBJ2-3; clone size: .; D gene: .; V gene: TRBV12-5; CDR3 protein: CASGLYTDTQYF; CDR3 DNA: TGTGCTAGTGGTTTGTACACAGATACGCAGTATTTT
J gene: TRBJ1-1; clone size: .; D gene: .; V gene: TRBV2; CDR3 protein: CASGAFLAAEAFF; CDR3 DNA: TGTGCCAGCGGCGCCTTCCTGGCGGCTGAAGCTTTCTTT
J gene: TRBJ2-5; clone size: .; D gene: TRBD2; V gene: TRBV7-9; CDR3 protein: CASSLAAGVSETQYF; CDR3 DNA: TGTGCCAGCAGCTTAGCAGCGGGAGTGTCAGAGACCCAGTACTTC
J gene: TRBJ1-5; clone size: many; D gene: .; V gene: TRBV4-1; CDR3 protein: CASSQDMSGSNQPQHF; CDR3 DNA: TGCGCCAGCAGCCAAGATATGTCGGGGAGCAATCAGCCCCAGCATTTT
J gene: TRBJ2-7; clone size: .; D gene: TRBD2; V gene: TRBV20-1; CDR3 protein: CSAWTSGEQYF; CDR3 DNA: TGCAGTGCCTGGACTAGCGGCGAGCAGTACTTC
J gene: TRBJ1-3; clone size: .; D gene: .; V gene: TRBV25-1; CDR3 protein: CASRGGDSGNTIYF; CDR3 DNA: TGTGCCAGCAGGGGGGGAGACTCTGGAAACACCATATATTTT
J gene: TRBJ2-5; clone size: once; D gene: .; V gene: TRBV7-3; CDR3 protein: CASSLDRTEETQYF; CDR3 DNA: TGTGCCAGCAGCCTAGACAGGACCGAAGAGACCCAGTACTTC
J gene: TRBJ2-7; clone size: .; D gene: TRBD2; V gene: TRBV9; CDR3 protein: CASSPRTRFHEQYF; CDR3 DNA: TGTGCCAGCAGCCCGCGGACTAGATTCCACGAGCAGTACTTC
J gene: TRBJ2-7; clone size: .; D gene: .; V gene: TRBV19; CDR3 protein: CASSKEGIFYEQYF; CDR3 DNA: TGTGCCAGTAGTAAGGAGGGGATTTTTTACGAGCAGTACTTC
J gene: TRBJ2-1; clone size: .; D gene: .; V gene: TRBV5-6; CDR3 protein: CASSPVGSAQFF; CDR3 DNA: TGTGCCAGCAGCCCGGTGGGGTCCGCTCAGTTCTTC
J gene: TRBJ1-4; clone size: .; D gene: .; V gene: TRBV15; CDR3 protein: CATSRGPEGNEKLFF; CDR3 DNA: TGTGCCACCAGCAGAGGCCCGGAGGGGAATGAAAAACTGTTTTTT
J gene: TRBJ2-1; clone size: .; D gene: .; V gene: TRBV29-1; CDR3 protein: CSVEEKQFF; CDR3 DNA: TGCAGCGTTGAAGAAAAGCAGTTCTTC
J gene: TRBJ2-7; clone size: .; D gene: .; V gene: TRBV30; CDR3 protein: CAWSKDSSYEQYF; CDR3 DNA: TGTGCCTGGAGTAAGGACAGCTCCTACGAGCAGTACTTC
J gene: TRBJ2-5; clone size: .; D gene: TRBD2; V gene: TRBV5-4; CDR3 protein: CASSPPGLLQGTQYF; CDR3 DNA: TGTGCCAGCAGTCCCCCGGGACTACTCCAGGGGACCCAGTACTTC
J gene: TRBJ1-3; clone size: .; D gene: .; V gene: TRBV30; CDR3 protein: CAWSVGGAGNTIYF; CDR3 DNA: TGTGCCTGGAGTGTCGGTGGGGCCGGAAACACCATATATTTT
J gene: TRBJ2-1; clone size: .; D gene: .; V gene: TRBV5-1; CDR3 protein: CASGSGVNEQFF; CDR3 DNA: TGCGCCAGTGGGTCGGGGGTCAATGAGCAGTTCTTC
J gene: TRBJ1-2; clone size: .; D gene: .; V gene: TRBV2; CDR3 protein: CASSAENYGYTF; CDR3 DNA: TGTGCCAGCAGTGCAGAAAACTATGGCTACACCTTC
J gene: TRBJ2-3; clone size: .; D gene: .; V gene: TRBV27; CDR3 protein: CASSVIVADTDTQYF; CDR3 DNA: TGTGCCAGCAGCGTCATAGTAGCGGACACAGATACGCAGTATTTT
J gene: TRBJ1-1; clone size: .; D gene: .; V gene: TRBV30; CDR3 protein: CAWSADGMNTEAFF; CDR3 DNA: TGTGCCTGGAGCGCGGACGGCATGAACACTGAAGCTTTCTTT
J gene: TRBJ2-3; clone size: .; D gene: TRBD1; V gene: TRBV29-1; CDR3 protein: CSTSEVGGWTDTQYF; CDR3 DNA: TGCAGCACATCTGAAGTAGGGGGCTGGACAGATACGCAGTATTTT
J gene: TRBJ2-2; clone size: .; D gene: TRBD1; V gene: TRBV6-1; CDR3 protein: CASSETGGTGELFF; CDR3 DNA: TGTGCCAGCAGTGAAACAGGGGGCACCGGGGAGCTGTTTTTT
J gene: TRBJ2-5; clone size: .; D gene: TRBD2; V gene: TRBV7-3; CDR3 protein: CASSPGLAGGSETQYF; CDR3 DNA: TGTGCCAGCAGCCCCGGACTAGCGGGAGGCTCAGAGACCCAGTACTTC
J gene: TRBJ1-4; clone size: .; D gene: TRBD1; V gene: TRBV6-5; CDR3 protein: CASSVSQGASEKLFF; CDR3 DNA: TGTGCCAGCAGTGTGTCACAGGGGGCTAGTGAAAAACTGTTTTTT
J gene: TRBJ2-1; clone size: .; D gene: TRBD2; V gene: TRBV7-6; CDR3 protein: CASSSSLVAGANEQFF; CDR3 DNA: TGTGCCAGCAGCTCCTCGCTGGTAGCGGGGGCCAATGAGCAGTTCTTC
J gene: TRBJ2-1; clone size: .; D gene: TRBD1; V gene: TRBV27; CDR3 protein: CASSWSGTGVFF; CDR3 DNA: TGTGCCAGCAGTTGGTCCGGGACAGGGGTTTTCTTC
J gene: TRBJ1-5; clone size: .; D gene: .; V gene: TRBV6-5; CDR3 protein: CASSPSGYQPQHF; CDR3 DNA: TGTGCCAGCAGTCCCTCGGGTTATCAGCCCCAGCATTTT
J gene: TRBJ1-4; clone size: .; D gene: .; V gene: TRBV7-6; CDR3 protein: CASSLPAGRKLFF; CDR3 DNA: TGTGCCAGCAGCTTACCGGCAGGGCGGAAACTGTTTTTT
J gene: TRBJ2-7; clone size: .; D gene: .; V gene: TRBV7-2; CDR3 protein: CASPRAGVGEQYF; CDR3 DNA: TGTGCCAGTCCTAGGGCAGGGGTGGGCGAGCAGTACTTC
J gene: TRBJ1-4; clone size: .; D gene: TRBD1; V gene: TRBV4-1; CDR3 protein: CASSQDFPGQGREKLFF; CDR3 DNA: TGCGCCAGCAGCCAAGATTTCCCGGGACAGGGCCGTGAAAAACTGTTTTTT
J gene: TRBJ2-1; clone size: .; D gene: TRBD2; V gene: TRBV14; CDR3 protein: CASSPGTSAYNEQFF; CDR3 DNA: TGTGCCAGCAGCCCCGGGACTAGCGCCTACAATGAGCAGTTCTTC
J gene: TRBJ2-7; clone size: .; D gene: TRBD2; V gene: TRBV7-6; CDR3 protein: CASSPTYVRERSYEQYF; CDR3 DNA: TGTGCCAGCAGCCCTACGTATGTGCGGGAGCGCTCCTACGAGCAGTACTTC